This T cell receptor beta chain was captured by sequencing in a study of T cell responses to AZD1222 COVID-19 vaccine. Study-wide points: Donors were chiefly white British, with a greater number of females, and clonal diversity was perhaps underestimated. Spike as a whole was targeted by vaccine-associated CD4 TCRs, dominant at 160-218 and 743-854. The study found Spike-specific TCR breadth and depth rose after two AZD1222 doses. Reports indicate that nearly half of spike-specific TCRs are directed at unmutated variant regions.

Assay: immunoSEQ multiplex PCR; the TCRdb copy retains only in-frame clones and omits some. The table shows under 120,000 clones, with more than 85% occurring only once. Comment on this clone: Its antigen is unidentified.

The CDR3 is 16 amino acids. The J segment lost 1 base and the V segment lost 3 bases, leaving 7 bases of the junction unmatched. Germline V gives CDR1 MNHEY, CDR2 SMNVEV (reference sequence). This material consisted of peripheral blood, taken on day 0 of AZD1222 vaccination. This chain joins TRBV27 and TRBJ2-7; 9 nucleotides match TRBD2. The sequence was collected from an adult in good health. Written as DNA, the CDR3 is TGTGCCAGCAGTTTTACAGCGGGAGGCTCATCCTACGAGCAGTACTTC. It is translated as CASSFTAGGSSYEQYF.